This TCR beta chain emerged from a study of identical twins. MiXCR was run by TCRdb on the 5' RACE reads, yielding one entry per CDR3 protein. Of roughly 750,000 distinct CDR3 sequences listed, approximately 21% are singletons. In germline, CDR1 is SGHKS, CDR2 YYEKEE (reference sequence). Between the trimmed V and J ends, which lost 4 bases and 5 bases, there was a span of 24 bases. The CDR3 is made up of 17 amino acids. The data also belong to a second study, concerning T cells expressing NK-cell markers. That work states: Similarly, these clonotypes led the CD3+CD56-NKG2C+ fraction as well in several donors.

The chain employs TRBV5-5 and TRBJ2-5, with a weak D call TRBD1 (6 bases). The source material was PBMCs. The receptor was derived from a woman aged 18-29 years in good health. The CDR3 region has the DNA TGTGCCAGCAGCCCCAGAGACCAACAGGGCAGTAGGGAGACCCAGTACTTC. Protein sequence: CASSPRDQQGSRETQYF. The full variable domain, in which reference TRBV5-5 and TRBJ2-5 provide the parts outside the CDR3, is DAGVTQSPTHLIKTRGQQVTLRCSPISGHKSVSWYQQVLGQGPQFIFQYYEKEERGRGNFPDRFSARQFPNYSSELNVNALLLGDSALYLCASSPRDQQGSRETQYFGPGTRLLVL.